These 17 T cell receptor beta chains were sequenced from one sample in a study of T-cell memory formation after mild COVID-19 (dated by TCRdb to about 2021). The method behind the library was 5' RACE. TCRdb lists the instrument as Illumina NovaSeq 6000. TCRdb trimmed the raw reads at Q25, called clones with MiXCR and kept productive beta chains. Each CDR3 protein appears once, grouped with its most common genes and DNA. The sample profile shows about 610,000 distinct CDR3 sequences; approximately 15% of them were found once. The ten largest clones take up 8.1% of the sample. The sample taken for sequencing was PBMCs or a T cell subset sorted from them (not recorded which). These receptors were obtained from an adult woman who had mild COVID-19 (a few samples of this study predate the infection). The sample titles of this study are shuffled in the database, so cell type and time point are left out; the donor was told from shared clones.

There are many counts of this clonotype. This CDR3 is CASSLPRIGDNEQFF. The CDR3 bases are TGTGCCAGCAGCTTACCGCGAATTGGCGACAATGAGCAGTTCTTC. The chain is built from TRBV7-9 and TRBJ2-1, with D uncertain. CDR1 and CDR2 from the germline V gene are SEHNR and FQNEAQ (reference sequence). Trimming stripped 2 bases from V and 5 bases from J, with 13 bases between. The CDR3 covers 15 residues.

The sample holds a few counts of this clonotype. The chain combines TRBV6-6 with TRBJ2-7; D unclear. The CDR3 has 14 residues. With 0 bases removed from V and 1 base from J, the gap between germline ends came to 7 bases. CDR1 and CDR2 from the germline V gene are MNHNY and SVGAGI (reference sequence). The CDR3 sequence is CASSYSWGSYEQYF. The DNA for the CDR3 is TGTGCCAGCAGTTACTCTTGGGGATCCTACGAGCAGTACTTC.

This clonotype was seen only a few times. This chain connects TRBV14 to TRBJ1-3, with D perhaps matching TRBD1 (5 bases). CDR3 length equals 16 residues. V was trimmed by 0 bases and J by 0 bases, leaving 9 bases between them. Per the germline V gene, CDR1 is SGHDN and CDR2 is FVKESK. In DNA form, the CDR3 reads TGTGCCAGCAGCCAAGATACAGGCTTCTCTGGAAACACCATATATTTT. This sequence encodes CASSQDTGFSGNTIYF. The full variable domain, its missing parts supplied by reference TRBV14 and TRBJ1-3, is EAGVTQFPSHSVIEKGQTVTLRCDPISGHDNLYWYRRVMGKEIKFLLHFVKESKQDESGMPNNRFLAERTGGTYSTLKVQPAELEDSGVYFCASSQDTGFSGNTIYFGEGSWLTVV.

The gene calls are TRBV7-7 and TRBJ1-6, with a possible D match to TRBD1 (5 bases). This CDR3 region has 16 residues. V shed 0 bases and J shed 7 bases, with 13 bases lying between them. Looked up from germline, CDR1 is SSHAT and CDR2 is FNYEAQ (reference sequence). This CDR3 is CASSLAHSTGNSPLHF. DNA of the CDR3: TGTGCCAGCAGCTTAGCGCACTCCACAGGAAATTCACCCCTCCACTTT.

V usage is TRBV19 and J usage is TRBJ1-5, with D possibly matching TRBD1 (6 bases). This CDR3 has 14 residues. Germline V gene data show CDR1 as LNHDA and CDR2 as SQIVND (reference sequence). The ends were cut back, 6 bases at V and 0 bases at J, with 9 bases in the middle. The CDR3 here is CASRLGHSNQPQHF. DNA for the CDR3: TGTGCCAGTAGGTTGGGACATAGCAATCAGCCCCAGCATTTT. Using reference TRBV19 and TRBJ1-5 for the parts outside the CDR3, the full variable domain is DGGITQSPKYLFRKEGQNVTLSCEQNLNHDAMYWYRQDPGQGLRLIYYSQIVNDFQKGDIAEGYSVSREKKESFPLTVTSAQKNPTAFYLCASRLGHSNQPQHFGDGTRLSIL.

This chain links TRBV7-9 with TRBJ2-5, with D perhaps given as TRBD1 or TRBD2 (5 bases each). With 6 bases removed from V and 5 bases from J, the gap between germline ends came to 10 bases. Germline CDR1 and CDR2: SEHNR and FQNEAQ (reference sequence). The CDR3 runs 12 residues. DNA for the CDR3: TGTGCCAGCAGACCAGGGACGGAGACCCAGTACTTC. This sequence encodes CASRPGTETQYF. Combining the CDR3 with reference TRBV7-9 and TRBJ2-5 gives the whole variable domain DTGVSQNPRHKITKRGQNVTFRCDPISEHNRLYWYRQTLGQGPEFLTYFQNEAQLEKSRLLSDRFSAERPKGSFSTLEIQRTEQGDSAMYLCASRPGTETQYFGPGTRLLVL.

This clonotype came up a few times. The chain joins TRBV12-3 or TRBV12-4 to TRBJ1-2; TRBD1 is a possible D gene (5 bases). The V and J ends lost 1 base and 4 bases respectively, with 10 bases between them. The CDR3 is 14 residues long. CDR3 amino acids: CASSLGPGPYGYTF. CDR3 nucleotides: TGTGCCAGCAGTTTAGGCCCAGGGCCCTATGGCTACACCTTC.

This clonotype has only a few counts. The chain combines TRBV12-3 or TRBV12-4 with TRBJ2-5; maybe TRBD1 (5 bases). There are 15 residues in the CDR3. The V gene lost 3 bases and the J gene lost 7 bases, with 18 bases spanning the gap. The CDR3 DNA reads as TGTGCCAGCAGTTTTCTGTCCAGGGCCAACCCGACCCAGTACTTC. Translated: CASSFLSRANPTQYF.

This clonotype was observed many times. The chain combines TRBV27 with TRBJ2-7; the match to TRBD1 covers 9 bases. V lost 6 bases, J lost 4 bases, and 7 bases stayed unmatched. There are 14 residues in the CDR3. Germline assignment: CDR1 MNHEY and CDR2 SMNVEV (reference sequence). CDR3 loop: CASSQGTGLYEQYF. CDR3 DNA sequence: TGTGCCAGCAGCCAAGGGACAGGGTTATACGAGCAGTACTTC.

The chain is built from TRBV12-3 or TRBV12-4 and TRBJ2-1; D uncertain. The germline V and J ends were trimmed by 6 bases and 3 bases, with 15 bases remaining between them. The CDR3 has 15 residues. The CDR3 region is CASRTSDGIYNEQFF. CDR3 DNA sequence: TGTGCCAGCAGGACGTCGGACGGAATCTACAATGAGCAGTTCTTC.

The rearrangement joins TRBV20-1 to TRBJ1-5; possibly TRBD1 for D (6 bases). V lost 1 base and J lost 7, with 14 bases in between. This CDR3 is 14 amino acids long. Germline V lookup: CDR1 DFQATT, CDR2 SNEGSKA (reference sequence). The CDR3 loop is CSARVQAGGQPQHF. DNA of the CDR3: TGCAGTGCTAGAGTGCAGGCCGGGGGCCAGCCCCAGCATTTT.

Comment on this clonotype: This sequence may be a read error, since a much larger clone differs from it by one base. V is TRBV15 and J is TRBJ2-4; D may be TRBD1 or TRBD2 (5 bases each). The germline V gene has CDR1 LNHNV and CDR2 YYDKDF (reference sequence). The CDR3 covers 13 residues. In nucleotides, the CDR3 is TGTGCCACCGCCCCGGGACCTAAAAACCTTCAGTACTTC. This encodes CATAPGPKNLQYF.

This chain links TRBV10-3 with TRBJ2-7; TRBD2 aligns across 11 bases. The V and J ends lost 2 bases and 4 bases, in that order; junction bases with no gene match: 10. The length of the CDR3 is 17 residues. Per the germline V gene, CDR1 is ENHRY and CDR2 is SYGVKD. The CDR3 here is CAISEPRTPSGRYEQYF. The CDR3 DNA reads TGTGCCATCAGTGAGCCGAGAACTCCTAGCGGGAGGTACGAGCAGTACTTC.

The CDR3 nucleotides read TGTGCCAGCAGTACTCCCACAGGGGAAGCTTTCTTT. This sequence encodes CASSTPTGEAFF. The rearrangement links TRBV6-2 or TRBV6-3 to TRBJ1-1, with a tentative D call TRBD1 (6 bases). V shed 5 bases and J shed 8 bases, with 12 bases lying between them. The CDR3 loop spans 12 amino acids. Germline CDR1 MNHEY, CDR2 SVGEGT.

This clonotype has a handful of counts. This chain connects TRBV3-1 to TRBJ1-1; D is perhaps TRBD1 (5 bases). Germline V gene data show CDR1 as LGHDT and CDR2 as YNNKEL (reference sequence). The CDR3 runs to 15 residues. Trimming took 3 bases from V and 6 from J, leaving 17 bases between them. In DNA form, the CDR3 reads TGTGCCAGCAGCCAGTCTAAGCTTCGGGGCGCTGAAGCTTTCTTT. This gives the protein CASSQSKLRGAEAFF.

This clonotype showed up just a few times. The chain joins TRBV4-3 to TRBJ1-2; 12 nucleotides line up with TRBD1. Germline-derived CDR1 and CDR2 are LGHNA and YSLEER. The J segment lost 7 bases and the V segment lost 10 bases, leaving 10 bases of the junction unmatched. The length of the CDR3 is 14 residues. This chain's CDR3 is CATNRDRGPSGYTF. The CDR3 DNA reads TGCGCCACGAACCGGGACAGGGGGCCGTCTGGCTACACCTTC.

This chain connects TRBV18 to TRBJ2-5, with D possibly being TRBD1 (6 bases). This CDR3 has 17 amino acids. The germline CDR1 and CDR2 sequences are KGHSH and LQKENI. V was clipped by 2 bases and J by 5 bases, with 21 bases between them. The CDR3 nucleotides read TGTGCCAGCTCACCAAGAAACGCCGCAGGGGATGGGGAGACCCAGTACTTC. It encodes CASSPRNAAGDGETQYF.